A selection of T cell receptor beta chains follows, all from one sample in a study of tumor and adjacent non-tumor tissue in lung cancer. TCRdb re-called the multiplex PCR reads with MiXCR, one entry per CDR3 protein. The sample has over 110,000 distinct CDR3 sequences; about 71% are singletons. What was sequenced was lung tumor tissue. The source is a man aged 60 to 69 with small cell lung cancer. CDR3s include the opening cysteine and the closing phenylalanine or tryptophan. The D gene is left open where the match is weak. Clone sizes are given selectively: once, few, many, or a class where the clone is expanded.

. | TRBJ2-2 | . | TRBV5-1 | TGCGCCAGCAGCTTTGTATTCGACAGAGAAGCTACCGGGGAGCTGTTTTTT | CASSFVFDREATGELFF
. | TRBJ2-2 | TRBD1 | TRBV4-1 | TGCGCCAGCAGCCAAGTTCTTACCACAGGGGGCGGTGGGGAGCTGTTTTTT | CASSQVLTTGGGGELFF
. | TRBJ2-3 | . | TRBV20-1 | TGCAGTGCTAGTGGGGACCCAACTAGCACAGATACGCAGTATTTT | CSASGDPTSTDTQYF
. | TRBJ2-1 | TRBD2 | TRBV11-2 | TGTGCCAGCAGCTATGTAGCGGGAGAAGAGCAATTCTTC | CASSYVAGEEQFF
. | TRBJ1-1 | . | TRBV20-1 | TGCAGTGCTTCGACCATGGACACTGAAGCTTTCTTT | CSASTMDTEAFF
few | TRBJ2-1 | TRBD2 | TRBV7-9 | TGTGCCAGCAGCTCGAGCGGGAGCCAGTTCTTC | CASSSSGSQFF
. | TRBJ2-3 | . | TRBV11-2 | TGTGCCACCAGCTATAGTAGCACAGATACGCAGTATTTT | CATSYSSTDTQYF
few | TRBJ2-7 | . | TRBV28 | TGTGCCAGCAGTCCGGGGAAAACCCTTACCTACGAGCAGTACTTC | CASSPGKTLTYEQYF
. | TRBJ1-3 | . | TRBV12-3/TRBV12-4 | TGTGCCAACAGTTTTCGGGAAAATGGAAACACCATATATTTT | CANSFRENGNTIYF
. | TRBJ2-1 | TRBD1 | TRBV2 | TGTGCCAGTGACAGGGGACCAGACAATGAGCAGTTCTTC | CASDRGPDNEQFF
many | TRBJ1-5 | . | TRBV6-6 | TGTGCCAGCAGTCCCTTTGGGGGGCTTCAGCCCCAGCATTTT | CASSPFGGLQPQHF
few | TRBJ2-1 | TRBD2 | TRBV5-6 | TGTGCCAGCAGCCTAGCGGGTGGAGGACGTAATGAGCAGTTCTTC | CASSLAGGGRNEQFF
. | TRBJ2-1 | TRBD2 | TRBV12-3/TRBV12-4 | TGTGCCAGCAGAACTAGACTAGCGGGACACAATGAGCAGTTCTTC | CASRTRLAGHNEQFF
once | TRBJ1-6 | . | TRBV12-3/TRBV12-4 | TGTACCAGCAGCTCATGGTTTTCACCCCTCCACTTT | CTSSSWFSPLHF
. | TRBJ1-2 | . | TRBV10-2 | TGCGCCAGCAGTTCCCCAGGTGTCTACACTTTC | CASSSPGVYTF
. | TRBJ2-1 | TRBD2 | TRBV4-2 | TGTGCCAGCGGCCGAGACCCCGGGACTAGCGGGAGGGCCCTCCCCAATGAGCAGTTCTTC | CASGRDPGTSGRALPNEQFF
. | TRBJ2-1 | . | TRBV11-3 | TGTGCCAGCAGCCTGAGAAGCTCCTACAATGAGCAGTTCTTC | CASSLRSSYNEQFF
. | TRBJ2-3 | . | TRBV6-6 | TGTGCCAGCAGTTATTCTGGACAGCCACAGTATTTT | CASSYSGQPQYF
many | TRBJ2-1 | TRBD2 | TRBV20-1 | TGCAGTGCTAGAGATTGGGCTAGCGGGAGGGTCGATGAGCAGTTCTTC | CSARDWASGRVDEQFF
. | TRBJ2-3 | TRBD2 | TRBV20-1 | TGCAGTGCTGGTTCTAGCGGGAGTATGGGAGATACGCAGTATTTT | CSAGSSGSMGDTQYF
. | TRBJ1-6 | . | TRBV11-2 | TGTGCCATCAGTTTAAGGGGGGGCGATGGGTCACCCCTCCACTTT | CAISLRGGDGSPLHF
. | TRBJ2-2 | . | TRBV20-1 | TGTAGTGTTAGAGATCGGGAAGGGTACACCGGGGAGCTGTTTTTT | CSVRDREGYTGELFF
few | TRBJ2-1 | TRBD2 | TRBV6-5 | TGTGCCACCTCTAAGGCAAGCGGGGTCGACTACAATGAGCAATTCTTC | CATSKASGVDYNEQFF
few | TRBJ2-5 | TRBD2 | TRBV10-2 | TGCGCCAGCAGTGAACCGGGACTAGCGGGAGGTCAGGAGACCCAGTACTTC | CASSEPGLAGGQETQYF
. | TRBJ2-2 | . | TRBV11-1 | TGTGCCAGCAGCTTAGGGGGGTACGAGGGTACCGGGGAGCCGTTTTTT | CASSLGGYEGTGEPFF
few | TRBJ2-3 | TRBD2 | TRBV5-4 | TGTGCCAGCAGCTTACGGCGGGAGGGCCTAGATACGCAGTATTTT | CASSLRREGLDTQYF
. | TRBJ2-3 | . | TRBV10-2 | TGCGCCAGCAGGATCACAGATACGCAGTATTTT | CASRITDTQYF
. | TRBJ2-2 | TRBD2 | TRBV7-8 | TGTGCCAGCAGCTTAGAAGGACTAGGGACGACCGGGGAGCCGTTTTTT | CASSLEGLGTTGEPFF
. | TRBJ2-3 | TRBD2 | TRBV11-2 | TGTGCCAGCAGTGCGACCCTCAGGACACGGGGACTAGCGGAGAGCACAGATACGCAGTATTTT | CASSATLRTRGLAESTDTQYF
. | TRBJ2-1 | TRBD2 | TRBV19 | TGTGCCAGTAGTATAGATCGAGGACTAGGAGTGGATGAGCAGTTCTTC | CASSIDRGLGVDEQFF
. | TRBJ2-7 | . | TRBV11-3 | TGTGACAGCAGCTTAGATCACGGGGGTGACCAGTACTTC | CDSSLDHGGDQYF
. | TRBJ2-7 | TRBD2 | TRBV11-2 | TGTGCGAGCAGCTTAGGCCTAGCGGGCAACGTGCACTACTTC | CASSLGLAGNVHYF
. | TRBJ1-1 | . | TRBV20-1 | TGCAGTGCTAAAAGCTTGTACACTGAAGCTTTCTTT | CSAKSLYTEAFF